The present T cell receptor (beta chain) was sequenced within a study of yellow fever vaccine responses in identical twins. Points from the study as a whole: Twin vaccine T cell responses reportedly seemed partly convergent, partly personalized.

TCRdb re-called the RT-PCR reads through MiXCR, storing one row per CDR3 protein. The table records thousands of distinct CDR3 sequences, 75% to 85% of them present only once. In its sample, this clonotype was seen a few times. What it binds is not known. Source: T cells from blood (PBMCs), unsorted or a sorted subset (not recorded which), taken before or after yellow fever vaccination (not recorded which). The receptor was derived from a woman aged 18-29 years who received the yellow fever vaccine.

The CDR3 DNA sequence: TGTGCCAGCAGCTTGGACACCGGGACAGGATTGAACACTGAAGCTTTCTTT. Amino acids: CASSLDTGTGLNTEAFF. The chain recombines TRBV7-6 with TRBJ1-1; 8 positions agree with TRBD1. Germline CDR1 SGHVS, CDR2 FNYEAQ. V shed 3 bases, J shed 0 bases, and the junction held 9 bases outside the gene matches. The CDR3 runs to 17 residues.